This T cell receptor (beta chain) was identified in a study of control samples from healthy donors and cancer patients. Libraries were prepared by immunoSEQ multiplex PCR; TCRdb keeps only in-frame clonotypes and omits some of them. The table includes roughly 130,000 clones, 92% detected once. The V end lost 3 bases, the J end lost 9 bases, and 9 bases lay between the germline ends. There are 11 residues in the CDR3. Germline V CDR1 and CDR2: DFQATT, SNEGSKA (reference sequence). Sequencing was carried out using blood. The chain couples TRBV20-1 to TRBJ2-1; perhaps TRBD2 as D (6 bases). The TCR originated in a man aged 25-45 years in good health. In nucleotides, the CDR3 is TGCAGTGCTAGGCGGGATGGTGAGCAGTTCTTC. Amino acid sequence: CSARRDGEQFF.